This T cell receptor beta chain comes out of a study of PD-1 blockade in classical Hodgkin lymphoma. Whole-study findings and limits: Anyone who began nivolumab under 1 year after ASCT was excluded. CD4+ TCR diversity, unlike CD8+, rose significantly by C4D1. Newly diagnosed patients and complete responders had comparable diversity at baseline.

Brentuximab vedotin exposure varied, and every patient relapsed after autologous stem cell transplantation. Best responses fell into complete response, partial response or progressive disease. V was clipped by 1 base and J by 2 bases, with 17 bases between them. The CDR3 has 18 residues. CDR1 is MGHRA, CDR2 YSYEKL, per germline. As for this clone: Antigen: not known.

TCRdb keeps only in-frame clones here, not all; method: immunoSEQ multiplex PCR. This table has approximately 24,000 clones, roughly 78% appearing once. The receptor was derived from a human donor with classical Hodgkin lymphoma. The genes are TRBV4-1 and TRBJ2-2, with a possible D match to TRBD1 (5 bases). Sequencing was performed on peripheral blood mononuclear cells (PBMCs), taken before the second cycle of nivolumab. CDR3 sequence (DNA): TGCGCCAGCAGCCAAGGACCCCCCGGCAGGGCCAACACCGGGGAGCTGTTTTTT. Translation gives CASSQGPPGRANTGELFF.